The rows below give T cell receptor beta chains drawn from one sample of a study of regulatory T cells in long-lasting Graves disease. TCRdb analysed the multiplex PCR reads with MiXCR anew, one entry per CDR3 protein. Among 400,000 to 500,000 distinct CDR3 sequences listed, about 15% were seen once. The data were also submitted as part of a second study, on T cells in Graves' hyperthyroidism and ophthalmopathy.

Sequencing was performed on peripheral blood mononuclear cells (PBMCs), taken at new diagnosis, from a patient treated with antithyroid drugs. The receptor set was obtained from a woman aged 35 to 49 with Graves disease. The CDR3 runs from the conserved cysteine through the conserved F or W. Fields, in order: clone size, D gene, V gene, J gene, CDR3 DNA, CDR3 protein. A D gene is named only where the DNA matches it firmly. Expanded clones get a size class; other rows say once, few or many, or leave the size out.

.	TRBD2	TRBV19	TRBJ2-1	TGTGCCAGTAGTAACCGACCGACTAGCGGGAGGGACAATGAGCAGTTCTTC	CASSNRPTSGRDNEQFF
.	.	TRBV5-1	TRBJ2-3	TGCGCCAGCACCTCCGGGACCAACTCAAACACAGATACGCAGTATTTT	CASTSGTNSNTDTQYF
many	.	TRBV6-2/TRBV6-3	TRBJ1-1	TGTGCCAGCAGTTACAAGAGGTATCGGGGCAGTCTGAACACTGAAGCTTTCTTT	CASSYKRYRGSLNTEAFF
.	.	TRBV11-2	TRBJ2-1	TGTGCCAGCAGCTTAGGAGGGTGGGAGCAGTTCTTC	CASSLGGWEQFF
.	TRBD2	TRBV9	TRBJ2-3	TGTGCCAGCAGCGCCTCTTCCCCGGGACTAGCGGGGGTTAGCACAGATACGCAGTATTTT	CASSASSPGLAGVSTDTQYF
many	.	TRBV13	TRBJ1-2	TGTGCCAGCAGCCTTCGTGTTGAGGGGACTAACTATGGCTACACCTTC	CASSLRVEGTNYGYTF
many	.	TRBV6-1	TRBJ1-5	TGTGCCAGCAGTGTTCAGGGGCCATATAGCAATCAGCCCCAGCATTTT	CASSVQGPYSNQPQHF
.	TRBD1	TRBV18	TRBJ1-2	TGTGCCAGCTCAACAAATGTAGGGACAGGGGAGTTTTATGGCTACACCTTC	CASSTNVGTGEFYGYTF
.	TRBD2	TRBV19	TRBJ2-5	TGTGCCAGTTCCGATAGCGGGAGGGAGACCCAGTACTTC	CASSDSGRETQYF
.	.	TRBV20-1	TRBJ1-4	TGCAGTGCTAGAGACAGGGCGGAGGAAAAACTGTTTTTT	CSARDRAEEKLFF
many	TRBD1	TRBV30	TRBJ1-1	TGTGCCTGGAGTGGACAGGGACGTACTGAAGCTTTCTTT	CAWSGQGRTEAFF
many	.	TRBV6-2/TRBV6-3	TRBJ2-3	TGTGCCAGCAGTTACGCACTAGTCGGGACAGATACGCAGTATTTT	CASSYALVGTDTQYF
many	TRBD1	TRBV6-1	TRBJ1-5	TGTGCCAGCAGTGGGCGACAGGGAAGCAATCAGCCCCAGCATTTT	CASSGRQGSNQPQHF